This entry lists 30 T cell receptor beta chains sequenced from one sample in a study of shared clonotypes between healthy human individuals. TCRdb keeps only in-frame clones here, not all; method: immunoSEQ multiplex PCR. The sample lists 500,000 or so clones, approximately 95% occurring once. The sample comprised naive CD4+ T cells sorted from blood. The subset denotes: CD45RA+ positively selected. These receptors were obtained from a woman under 40 in good health.

The rearrangement joins TRBV5-4 to TRBJ1-2; 8 positions agree with TRBD1. CDR3 length: 15 residues. The germline V gene has CDR1 SGHNT and CDR2 YYREEE (reference sequence). Unmatched junction bases numbered 7, after V lost 1 base and J lost 5 bases. CDR3 coding DNA: TGTGCCAGCAGCTTGAATAGGGACAGGACGTATGGCTACACCTTC. As protein: CASSLNRDRTYGYTF.

The gene calls are TRBV18 and TRBJ2-1, with D possibly matching TRBD1 (6 bases). V was cut by 5 bases and J by 8 bases, with 16 bases left in between. The CDR3 is made up of 14 amino acids. Germline CDR1 and CDR2: KGHSH and LQKENI. The chain's CDR3 is CASSESTGRDEQFF. In DNA, the CDR3 is TGTGCCAGCTCAGAATCGACAGGCAGGGATGAGCAGTTCTTC.

This rearrangement joins TRBV5-1 to TRBJ2-2, with D uncertain. The germline CDR1 and CDR2 sequences are SGHRS and YFSETQ. The CDR3 sequence is 14 residues long. Trimming cost V 5 bases and J 3 bases, with 11 bases left between them. The CDR3: CASRVQTDTGELFF. The CDR3 region has the DNA TGCGCCAGCAGGGTACAGACGGACACCGGGGAGCTGTTTTTT.

V and J are TRBV29-1 and TRBJ1-1, with D possibly being TRBD1 (5 bases). V dropped 3 bases and J dropped 5 bases, with 16 bases sitting between them. Germline V gene data show CDR1 as SQVTM and CDR2 as ANQGSEA. The CDR3 is 14 amino acids. In DNA, the CDR3 is TGCAGCGTTGAGATGCGGCTAGGGGAGACTGAAGCTTTCTTT. Its translation is CSVEMRLGETEAFF.

CDR3 protein: CASSFRVGELFF. The CDR3 bases are TGTGCCAGCAGCTTTCGCGTCGGGGAGCTGTTTTTT. This chain links TRBV5-6 with TRBJ2-2; unclear D gene. The germline V and J ends were trimmed by 2 bases and 7 bases, with 6 bases remaining between them. Germline V CDR1 and CDR2: SGHDT, YYEEEE. The CDR3 covers 12 residues.

The table lists this clone with a count of one. This chain connects TRBV10-2 to TRBJ2-7, with 8 bases that match TRBD2. The V and J ends lost 0 bases and 6 bases, in that order; junction bases with no gene match: 7. This CDR3 is 15 amino acids long. Germline-derived CDR1 and CDR2 are WSHSY and SAAADI. For the CDR3, the DNA is TGCGCCAGCAGTGAGTCTGGCGGGAGGTCTCTCGAGCAGTACTTC. Encoded protein: CASSESGGRSLEQYF.

This sequence joins TRBV7-9 and TRBJ2-2; weak D call: TRBD2 (5 bases). Germline V gene lookup returns CDR1 SEHNR and CDR2 FQNEAQ (reference sequence). The ends were cut back, 0 bases at V and 3 bases at J, with 8 bases in the middle. The CDR3 is 15 residues long. The chain's CDR3 is CASSLAEGYTGELFF. The CDR3 DNA reads as TGTGCCAGCAGCTTAGCAGAGGGCTACACCGGGGAGCTGTTTTTT.

J is TRBJ1-1 and V is TRBV18, with a possible D match to TRBD1 (6 bases). This CDR3 region has 14 residues. V lost 2 bases and J 8 bases, leaving 15 bases between the germline ends. Germline V gives CDR1 KGHSH, CDR2 LQKENI. The CDR3 protein is CASSPKSQGLEAFF. CDR3 in DNA: TGTGCCAGCTCACCAAAAAGTCAGGGGCTAGAAGCTTTCTTT.

The rearrangement links TRBV28 to TRBJ1-1; D perhaps matches TRBD1 (5 bases). Trimming shortened V by 2 bases and J by 5 bases, and 18 bases separated the two germline ends. CDR1 and CDR2 (germline): MDHEN, SYDVKM. The CDR3 is made up of 16 amino acids. The CDR3 loop reads CASSLIQGSRRTEAFF. The CDR3 nucleotides read TGTGCCAGCAGTTTAATCCAGGGATCAAGGAGGACTGAAGCTTTCTTT.

The V gene is TRBV5-1, the J gene TRBJ2-7; 14 nucleotides align to TRBD2. The CDR3 length is 15 residues. The V gene's germline CDR1 is SGHRS and CDR2 YFSETQ. V lost 5 bases, J lost 3 bases, and 4 bases stayed unmatched. The CDR3 nucleotides read TGCGCCAGCAGTCGACTAGCGGGAGGGAACTACGAGCAGTACTTC. Amino acid sequence: CASSRLAGGNYEQYF.

This sequence joins TRBV5-1 and TRBJ2-7; 12 bases align to TRBD2. V was pared by 4 bases and J by 0 bases, with 5 bases of the junction left unmatched. Germline assignment: CDR1 SGHRS and CDR2 YFSETQ. The CDR3 length is 16 residues. CDR3 in amino acids: CASSPLTSGSSYEQYF. The CDR3 DNA reads TGCGCCAGCAGCCCTCTGACTAGCGGGAGCTCCTACGAGCAGTACTTC.

Comments on this clone: A junction end diverges from the germline sequence, so it may reflect a read error. The same CDR3 can be traced to other DNA sequences in this sample. The gene calls are TRBV4-1 and TRBJ1-1, with D perhaps TRBD1 (6 bases). CDR1 is MGHRA, CDR2 YSYEKL, per germline. The CDR3 has 16 residues. The CDR3 DNA reads as TGCGCCAGCAGCCAAGATCAGTCAGGGGAGGACACTGAAGCTTTTTTT. Its translation: CASSQDQSGEDTEAFF.

CDR3 in DNA: TGTGCCAGCTCACCACAAACAGAAAACACTGAAGCTTTCTTT. Protein: CASSPQTENTEAFF. The V call is TRBV18, the J call TRBJ1-1; D gene uncertain. The V and J ends lost 1 base and 2 bases respectively, with 8 bases between them. Germline CDR1 is KGHSH and CDR2 is LQKENI. CDR3 size: 14 residues.

The chain recombines TRBV19 with TRBJ2-7; D may match TRBD1 or TRBD2 (5 bases each). Trimming removed 0 bases at V and 8 bases at J, with 14 bases between. CDR1 is LNHDA, CDR2 SQIVND, per germline (reference sequence). The CDR3 loop spans 14 amino acids. In nucleotides, the CDR3 is TGTGCCAGTAGTATAGATAGTTCGGGGCAGAAGCAGTACTTC. Translating gives CASSIDSSGQKQYF.

The chain recombines TRBV5-3 with TRBJ1-1; D gene unclear. TRBV5-3 is reported as an ORF; its role is uncertain. The CDR3 consists of 16 residues. The germline V and J ends were trimmed by 3 bases and 3 bases, with 18 bases remaining between them. CDR3 in DNA: TGTGCCAGAAGCTCGTCGGGCAGGCCCCTGGACACTGAAGCTTTCTTT. This translates into CARSSSGRPLDTEAFF.

J is TRBJ2-5 and V is TRBV15; D may be TRBD2 (6 bases). The CDR3 runs to 16 residues. The V end lost 4 bases, the J end lost 5 bases, and 20 bases lay between the germline ends. Germline loops: CDR1 LNHNV, CDR2 YYDKDF (reference sequence). The CDR3: CATSIFHLVGGETQYF. The CDR3 nucleotides read TGTGCCACCAGCATATTTCATCTCGTTGGGGGGGAGACCCAGTACTTC.

The gene calls are TRBV28 and TRBJ2-7, with TRBD1 matching over 7 bases. With 5 bases clipped from V and 4 bases from J, the junction kept 14 bases outside the gene matches. From germline, CDR1 is MDHEN and CDR2 SYDVKM. The CDR3 runs to 16 residues. The CDR3 spells CASSPAPGQVTYEQYF. CDR3 bases: TGTGCCAGCAGTCCGGCCCCCGGACAGGTTACGTACGAGCAGTACTTC.

This clone was seen a single time. J is TRBJ2-7 and V is TRBV18; unclear D gene. Trimming pared 2 bases from V and 4 bases from J, leaving 12 bases between. This CDR3 has 14 residues. Germline V lookup: CDR1 KGHSH, CDR2 LQKENI. The CDR3 reads CASSPASFSYEQYF. In nucleotides, the CDR3 is TGTGCCAGCTCACCAGCTAGTTTTTCTTACGAGCAGTACTTC.

The chain recombines TRBV6-5 with TRBJ2-1; D possibly uses TRBD1 or TRBD2 (6 bases each). Germline V CDR1 and CDR2: MNHEY, SVGAGI. CDR3 length: 11 residues. V was pared by 4 bases and J by 9 bases, with 7 bases between. The CDR3 sequence: CASSSGAEQFF. CDR3 coding DNA: TGTGCCAGCAGTTCGGGGGCTGAGCAGTTCTTC.

V and J are TRBV29-1 and TRBJ2-2; 7 bases align to TRBD2. V shed 4 bases, J shed 2 bases, and the junction held 1 base outside the gene matches. In germline, CDR1 is SQVTM, CDR2 ANQGSEA. This CDR3 is built from 13 residues. The CDR3 DNA reads as TGCAGCGTTGGCGGGAGTAACACCGGGGAGCTGTTTTTT. It translates to CSVGGSNTGELFF.

A remark on this clone: Other DNA sequences in this specimen translate into the identical CDR3. The chain employs TRBV28 and TRBJ2-7; 7 bases map to TRBD1. The germline gives CDR1 MDHEN, CDR2 SYDVKM. Trimming removed 7 bases from V and 0 bases from J; junction bases left unmatched: 0. This CDR3 has 12 amino acids. The CDR3 loop is CASNRGSYEQYF. CDR3 in DNA: TGTGCCAGCAACAGGGGCTCCTACGAGCAGTACTTC.

This chain joins TRBV5-4 and TRBJ1-1; D unclear. Germline V gene data show CDR1 as SGHNT and CDR2 as YYREEE (reference sequence). V lost 0 bases and J lost 4, with 13 bases in between. The CDR3 runs 15 residues. The CDR3 spells CASSLVREGSTEAFF. CDR3 coding DNA: TGTGCCAGCAGCTTGGTTCGGGAAGGAAGCACTGAAGCTTTCTTT.

With respect to this clone: A junction boundary mismatches the germline segment, possibly from a read error. The DNA of the CDR3 is TGTGCCAGCAGCGAAGAGGGGGTGACCAAAAACATTCAGTACTTC. Residues: CASSEEGVTKNIQYF. The gene calls are TRBV2 and TRBJ2-4, with D possibly being TRBD1 (6 bases). Germline V lookup: CDR1 SNHLY, CDR2 FYNNEI. CDR3 length: 15 residues. Complete variable domain (other parts from reference TRBV2 and TRBJ2-4): EPEVTQTPSHQVTQMGQEVILRCVPISNHLYFYWYRQILGQKVEFLVSFYNNEISEKSEIFDDQFSVERPDGSNFTLKIRSTKLEDSAMYFCASSEEGVTKNIQYFGAGTRLSVL.

The chain carries TRBV11-2 and TRBJ1-1; D remains ambiguous. This CDR3 spans 15 amino acids. Trimming stripped 5 bases from V and 1 base from J, with 14 bases between. Germline CDR1 reads SGHAT; CDR2 reads FQNNGV. DNA for the CDR3: TGTGCCAGCAGCCCCCGGGTACCAGCGAACACTGAAGCTTTCTTT. This encodes CASSPRVPANTEAFF. Based on the CDR3 plus reference TRBV11-2 and TRBJ1-1, the full variable domain is EAGVAQSPRYKIIEKRQSVAFWCNPISGHATLYWYQQILGQGPKLLIQFQNNGVVDDSQLPKDRFSAERLKGVDSTLKIQPAKLEDSAVYLCASSPRVPANTEAFFGQGTRLTVV.

The chain recombines TRBV27 with TRBJ2-1; TRBD2 might be the D (6 bases). Trimming cost V 1 base and J 12 bases, with 19 bases left between them. There are 15 residues in the CDR3. Germline CDR1 MNHEY, CDR2 SMNVEV (reference sequence). The CDR3 DNA sequence: TGTGCCAGCAGTTTATTGGGACTTCAGAGGGTTGTGCAGTTCTTC. Protein: CASSLLGLQRVVQFF.

The J gene is TRBJ2-1, the V gene TRBV6-6; D is possibly TRBD2 (6 bases). Trimming shortened V by 2 bases and J by 2 bases, and 13 bases separated the two germline ends. CDR1 MNHNY and CDR2 SVGAGI come from the germline V gene (reference sequence). This CDR3 is 16 amino acids long. CDR3 in DNA: TGTGCCAGCAGTTACGGGGTCGGGGGTCCCTACAATGAGCAGTTCTTC. Encoded protein: CASSYGVGGPYNEQFF.

The chain combines TRBV7-3 with TRBJ1-1; D is unclear. This CDR3 has 15 amino acids. Deletions cut 2 bases from V and 3 bases from J, with 13 bases between. CDR1 SGHTA and CDR2 FQGTGA come from the germline V gene. CDR3 nucleotides: TGTGCCAGCAGCTTAGGAAGTTATCGGGACACTGAAGCTTTCTTT. This translates into CASSLGSYRDTEAFF. The whole variable domain, remainder taken from reference TRBV7-3 and TRBJ1-1, is GAGVSQTPSNKVTEKGKYVELRCDPISGHTALYWYRQSLGQGPEFLIYFQGTGAADDSGLPNDRFFAVRPEGSVSTLKIQRTERGDSAVYLCASSLGSYRDTEAFFGQGTRLTVV.

This clone has a single count. The gene calls are TRBV4-2 and TRBJ2-3; a weak D match, TRBD2 (6 bases). The CDR3 runs to 14 residues. The germline V gene has CDR1 LGHNA and CDR2 YNFKEQ. With 4 bases removed from V and 4 bases from J, the gap between germline ends came to 12 bases. The DNA of the CDR3 is TGTGCCAGCAGCCGCGGAGGGCTCCCAGATACGCAGTATTTT. Its translation: CASSRGGLPDTQYF.

The chain uses TRBV6-5 and TRBJ2-7; possibly TRBD1 for D (5 bases). V lost 6 bases, J lost 2 bases, and 11 bases lay in between. CDR1 MNHEY and CDR2 SVGAGI come from the germline V gene. The CDR3 consists of 13 residues. CDR3 protein: CASSRGQAYEQYF. Here the CDR3 DNA reads TGTGCCAGCAGCCGCGGACAAGCCTACGAGCAGTACTTC.

The gene calls are TRBV9 and TRBJ2-7; TRBD2 agrees at 7 bases. Trimming took 0 bases from V and 3 from J; bases not matched to a gene: 6. The CDR3 spans 15 residues. Germline loops: CDR1 SGDLS, CDR2 YYNGEE. CDR3 amino acids: CASSVDPSGFYEQYF. CDR3 DNA sequence: TGTGCCAGCAGCGTAGATCCTAGCGGATTCTACGAGCAGTACTTC. Filled out from reference TRBV9 and TRBJ2-7, the complete variable domain reads DSGVTQTPKHLITATGQRVTLRCSPRSGDLSVYWYQQSLDQGLQFLIQYYNGEERAKGNILERFSAQQFPDLHSELNLSSLELGDSALYFCASSVDPSGFYEQYFGPGTRLTVT.